One and the same sample provided the 22 T cell receptor beta chains below, sequenced in a study of OX40 agonist ivuxolimab in advanced cancers. TCRdb's table, derived via immunoSEQ multiplex PCR, lists solely in-frame clones and lacks some. This sample has approximately 51,000 clones, with around 73% found just once. The sequenced sample was CD4+ or CD8+ T cells sorted from blood, obtained in a trial of the OX40 agonist ivuxolimab. The origin of the receptors is an adult with an advanced solid tumor such as melanoma, head and neck, liver or kidney cancer.

This chain joins TRBV19 and TRBJ1-3; possibly TRBD1 for D (5 bases). V shed 3 bases and J shed 0 bases, with 9 bases lying between them. The CDR3 runs to 15 residues. Germline V CDR1 and CDR2: LNHDA, SQIVND (reference sequence). This CDR3 is CASSMAGTSGNTIYF. CDR3 DNA: TGTGCCAGTAGTATGGCCGGGACCTCTGGAAACACCATATATTTT.

This clone occurred a few times. CDR3 DNA sequence: TGCGCCAGCAGCCAAGGATTGGGCGGCTCCGCTCCCGGGGAGCTGTTTTTT. It encodes CASSQGLGGSAPGELFF. The chain couples TRBV4-1 to TRBJ2-2; D call uncertain. Germline V gives CDR1 MGHRA, CDR2 YSYEKL. CDR3 length: 17 residues. V gave up 1 base and J gave up 6 bases, with 18 bases separating them.

The V and J genes are TRBV7-9 and TRBJ2-3, with TRBD2 matching over 7 bases. This CDR3 has 16 residues. Trimming removed 0 bases from V and 5 bases from J; junction bases left unmatched: 8. Germline assignment: CDR1 SEHNR and CDR2 FQNEAQ (reference sequence). CDR3 amino acids: CASSLANSAGVDTQYF. CDR3 DNA sequence: TGTGCCAGCAGCTTAGCGAATTCTGCGGGGGTAGATACGCAGTATTTT. The full variable domain, its missing parts supplied by reference TRBV7-9 and TRBJ2-3, is DTGVSQNPRHKITKRGQNVTFRCDPISEHNRLYWYRQTLGQGPEFLTYFQNEAQLEKSRLLSDRFSAERPKGSFSTLEIQRTEQGDSAMYLCASSLANSAGVDTQYFGPGTRLTVL.

This chain uses TRBV5-1 with TRBJ1-1; perhaps TRBD1 as D (5 bases). CDR3 length: 14 residues. CDR1 and CDR2 (germline): SGHRS, YFSETQ. Trimming removed 2 bases from V and 1 base from J, with 9 bases in between. Here the CDR3 DNA reads TGCGCCAGCAGCTTCTCCCAGGGGAACACTGAAGCTTTCTTT. Encoded protein: CASSFSQGNTEAFF.

The chain joins TRBV18 to TRBJ1-3; no clear D gene. V dropped 3 bases and J dropped 0 bases, with 9 bases sitting between them. Looked up from germline, CDR1 is KGHSH and CDR2 is LQKENI. The CDR3 spans 15 residues. The CDR3 region has the DNA TGTGCCAGCTCACCCGGGCGCAGCTCTGGAAACACCATATATTTT. This translates into CASSPGRSSGNTIYF.

The CDR3 here is CASSRGTGISYGYTF. CDR3 nucleotides: TGCGCCAGCAGCAGAGGCACAGGAATTAGCTATGGCTACACCTTC. This chain joins TRBV5-1 and TRBJ1-2, with TRBD1 as a possible D gene (5 bases). The CDR3 is made up of 15 amino acids. V lost 4 bases to trimming and J lost 4 bases, with 17 bases between them. Germline CDR1 reads SGHRS; CDR2 reads YFSETQ.

The rearrangement uses TRBV13 and TRBJ2-7; TRBD2 aligns across 10 bases. V lost 5 bases and J lost 0; bases outside the gene matches: 7. The CDR3 loop spans 16 amino acids. The germline V gene encodes CDR1 PRHDT and CDR2 FYEKMQ (reference sequence). This chain's CDR3 is CASSPITSGTSYEQYF. CDR3 nucleotide sequence: TGTGCCAGCAGCCCTATAACTAGCGGGACCTCCTACGAGCAGTACTTC. Full variable domain (rest looked up from reference TRBV13 and TRBJ2-7): AAGVIQSPRHLIKEKRETATLKCYPIPRHDTVYWYQQGPGQDPQFLISFYEKMQSDKGSIPDRFSAQQFSDYHSELNMSSLELGDSALYFCASSPITSGTSYEQYFGPGTRLTVT.

The chain joins TRBV27 to TRBJ2-7; 7 bases fit TRBD1. V shed 4 bases and J 4 bases; nucleotides not matched to a gene: 7. This CDR3 comprises 14 residues. CDR1 is MNHEY and CDR2 is SMNVEV in the germline V gene (reference sequence). The CDR3 protein is CASSSPGQKYEQYF. DNA for the CDR3: TGTGCCAGCAGTTCACCGGGACAGAAGTACGAGCAGTACTTC.

The chain couples TRBV11-2 to TRBJ2-1, with TRBD2 matching 14 bases. Germline loops: CDR1 SGHAT, CDR2 FQNNGV. CDR3 length: 17 amino acids. V dropped 1 base and J dropped 8; count of bases not matched to a gene: 7. The CDR3 region is CASSLVDGTSGSDEQFF. For the CDR3, the DNA is TGTGCCAGCAGCTTAGTAGACGGGACTAGCGGGAGCGATGAGCAGTTCTTC.

As concerns this clone: Other DNA sequences of this sample code for an identical CDR3. CDR3 coding DNA: TGTGCCAGCAGTGAACCCGGCTACGAGCAGTACTTC. Its protein product is CASSEPGYEQYF. The chain couples TRBV6-1 to TRBJ2-7, with D unclear. The germline V and J ends were trimmed by 2 bases and 3 bases, with 5 bases remaining between them. Germline lookup yields CDR1 MNHNS and CDR2 SASEGT. The CDR3 runs 12 residues.

This chain joins TRBV6-1 and TRBJ1-5; the D gene is possibly TRBD1 (6 bases). The CDR3 sequence is 14 residues long. V was clipped by 4 bases and J by 2 bases, with 9 bases between them. Germline CDR1 is MNHNS and CDR2 is SASEGT. The CDR3 nucleotides are TGTGCCAGCAGTGTTACAGGGCGCAATCAGCCCCAGCATTTT. It translates to CASSVTGRNQPQHF.

V and J are TRBV7-2 and TRBJ2-3; 7 bases match TRBD2. Germline assignment: CDR1 SGHTA and CDR2 FQGNSA. Germline trimming cut 8 bases from V and 3 bases from J; bases unmatched to any gene: 8. CDR3 size: 14 residues. The CDR3 coding sequence is TGTGCCAGCCAGCGCAGCGGGAATACAGATACGCAGTATTTT. The encoded protein is CASQRSGNTDTQYF. Drawing the rest from reference TRBV7-2 and TRBJ2-3, the complete variable domain is GAGVSQSPSNKVTEKGKDVELRCDPISGHTALYWYRQSLGQGLEFLIYFQGNSAPDKSGLPSDRFSAERTGGSVSTLTIQRTQQEDSAVYLCASQRSGNTDTQYFGPGTRLTVL.

This rearrangement joins TRBV9 to TRBJ2-1; D may correspond to TRBD1 or TRBD2 (5 bases each). The germline gives CDR1 SGDLS, CDR2 YYNGEE. CDR3 size: 17 residues. Trimming shortened V by 1 base and J by 5 bases, and 19 bases separated the two germline ends. The CDR3 protein is CASSVIPSGHRHNEQFF. CDR3 DNA sequence: TGTGCCAGCAGCGTAATCCCGAGCGGACACCGGCACAATGAGCAGTTCTTC. The whole variable domain, filled in from reference TRBV9 and TRBJ2-1, reads DSGVTQTPKHLITATGQRVTLRCSPRSGDLSVYWYQQSLDQGLQFLIQYYNGEERAKGNILERFSAQQFPDLHSELNLSSLELGDSALYFCASSVIPSGHRHNEQFFGPGTRLTVL.

The table lists this clone with a count of one. The rearrangement joins TRBV9 to TRBJ1-1, with no clear D. Germline V gene sequence: CDR1 SGDLS, CDR2 YYNGEE. V was cut by 0 bases and J by 5 bases, with 11 bases left in between. The CDR3 covers 14 residues. The CDR3 sequence is CASSVVLRETEAFF. CDR3 nucleotide sequence: TGTGCCAGCAGCGTAGTTCTAAGGGAAACTGAAGCTTTCTTT.

This chain links TRBV19 with TRBJ1-1, with TRBD1 matching over 7 bases. V was clipped by 1 base and J by 6 bases; unmatched bases: 5. Germline V CDR1 and CDR2: LNHDA, SQIVND (reference sequence). The CDR3 consists of 14 residues. The CDR3 nucleotides are TGTGCCAGTAGTATAGGACAGGGCTATCCTGAAGCTTTCTTT. The encoded protein is CASSIGQGYPEAFF.

This rearrangement joins TRBV6-5 to TRBJ1-1, with D hard to call. The CDR3 loop spans 15 amino acids. CDR1 is MNHEY and CDR2 is SVGAGI in the germline V gene. V was pared by 2 bases and J by 5 bases, with 15 bases between. The CDR3 spells CASSYVSVGDTEAFF. In nucleotides, the CDR3 is TGTGCCAGCAGTTACGTGTCAGTGGGAGATACTGAAGCTTTCTTT.

This clone was picked up a small number of times. The CDR3 DNA reads as TGTGCCAGTAGTATAGTTCCCTCCGCAGGTTTTTACGAGCAGTACTTC. Translating it yields CASSIVPSAGFYEQYF. The rearrangement joins TRBV19 to TRBJ2-7; D remains ambiguous. The CDR3 sequence is 16 residues long. The V end was cut by 1 base, the J end by 4 bases, with 17 bases between. CDR1 LNHDA and CDR2 SQIVND come from the germline V gene (reference sequence).

This clone was detected a few times. V is TRBV7-9 and J is TRBJ2-1; D is unresolved. This CDR3 spans 12 amino acids. The germline gives CDR1 SEHNR, CDR2 FQNEAQ (reference sequence). V was shortened by 10 bases and J by 7 bases, with 14 bases between the two germline ends. The DNA of the CDR3 is TGTGCCATTACGCTTGGAAGGAATGAGCAGTTCTTC. Translated: CAITLGRNEQFF.

V and J are TRBV10-3 and TRBJ2-3; D unclear. This CDR3 comprises 14 residues. V gave up 7 bases and J gave up 2 bases, with 13 bases separating them. CDR1 is ENHRY and CDR2 is SYGVKD in the germline V gene. The CDR3 DNA reads TGTGCCATCAAGGGCGGCACCTTCACAGATACGCAGTATTTT. Encoded protein: CAIKGGTFTDTQYF.

The chain combines TRBV5-4 with TRBJ1-5, with TRBD1 identical over 10 bases. V lost 1 base and J lost 3; bases outside the gene matches: 10. Germline CDR1 reads SGHNT; CDR2 reads YYREEE (reference sequence). This CDR3 contains 18 residues. Here the CDR3 DNA reads TGTGCCAGCAGCTTGCGATTTACCGGGACAGGGGTCAATCAGCCCCAGCATTTT. It translates to CASSLRFTGTGVNQPQHF.

This clone has a single count. The V and J genes are TRBV19 and TRBJ1-5; 7 positions match TRBD1. Germline loops: CDR1 LNHDA, CDR2 SQIVND (reference sequence). This CDR3 region has 16 residues. V lost 3 bases, J lost 2 bases, and 7 bases stayed unmatched. CDR3 in amino acids: CASSIHRGEGNQPQHF. CDR3 nucleotide sequence: TGTGCCAGTAGTATCCACAGGGGAGAGGGCAATCAGCCCCAGCATTTT.

The genes are TRBV10-1 and TRBJ2-3, with TRBD2 matching 7 bases. This CDR3 spans 15 amino acids. The V segment lost 4 bases and the J segment 2 bases; nucleotides outside the gene matches: 6. Germline values: CDR1 WNHNN, CDR2 SYGVQD (reference sequence). This CDR3 reads CASSARAGTTDTQYF. The CDR3 nucleotides are TGCGCCAGCAGTGCTCGAGCGGGGACCACAGATACGCAGTATTTT.